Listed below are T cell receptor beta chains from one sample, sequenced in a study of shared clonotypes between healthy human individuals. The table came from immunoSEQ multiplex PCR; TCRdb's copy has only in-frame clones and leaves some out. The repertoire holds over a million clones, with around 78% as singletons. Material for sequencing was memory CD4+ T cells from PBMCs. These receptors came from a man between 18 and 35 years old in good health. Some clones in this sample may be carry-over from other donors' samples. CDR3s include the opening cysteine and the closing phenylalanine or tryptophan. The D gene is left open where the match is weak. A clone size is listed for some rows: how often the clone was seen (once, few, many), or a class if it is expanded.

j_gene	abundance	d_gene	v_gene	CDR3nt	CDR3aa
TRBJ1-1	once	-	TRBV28	TGTGCCAGCAGTCAACCACAGGGCGGGGGGACTGAAGCTTTCTTT	CASSQPQGGGTEAFF
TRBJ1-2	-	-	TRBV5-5	TGTGCCAGCAGCTTGGTCTTATACAGCACTAACTATGGCTACACCTTC	CASSLVLYSTNYGYTF
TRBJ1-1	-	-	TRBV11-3	TGTGCCAGCAGCGAAGACCGCGACGGCACTGAAGCTTTCTTT	CASSEDRDGTEAFF
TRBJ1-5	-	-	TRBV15	TGTGCCACCACCGCCGGATATTTTCTGCATAGCAATCAGCCCCAGCATTTT	CATTAGYFLHSNQPQHF
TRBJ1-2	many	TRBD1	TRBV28	TGTGCCAGCAGTCCGGGACAGGGGCCTCAATGCACCTTC	CASSPGQGPQCTF
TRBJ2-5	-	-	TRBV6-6	TGTGCCAGCAGGAGGTCAGGGAGCGAGACCCAGTACTTC	CASRRSGSETQYF
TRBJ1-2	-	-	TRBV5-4	TGTGCCAGCAGCCCCGGGCAGAGCCGCGGCGGCTACACCTTC	CASSPGQSRGGYTF
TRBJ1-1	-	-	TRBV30	TGTGCCTGGAGTGTGGCGGGGGGTGCTGAAGCTTTCTTT	CAWSVAGGAEAFF
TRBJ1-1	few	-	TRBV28	TGTGCCAGCAGTTTATGGGGGGCTGAAGCTTTCTTT	CASSLWGAEAFF
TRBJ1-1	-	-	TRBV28	TGTGCCAGCAGTTTTTCATGGATGGGGGCTGAAGCTTTCTTT	CASSFSWMGAEAFF
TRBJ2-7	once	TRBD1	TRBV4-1	TGCGCCAGCAGCGGGACAGTGATGTCCTACGAGCAGTACTTC	CASSGTVMSYEQYF
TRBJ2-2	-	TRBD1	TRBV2	TGTGCCAGCATAGGACAGGGGTCCACCGGGGAGCTGTTTTTT	CASIGQGSTGELFF
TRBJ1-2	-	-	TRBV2	TGTGCCAGCAGTCCTTCCAGGGCCAACTATGGCTACACCTTC	CASSPSRANYGYTF
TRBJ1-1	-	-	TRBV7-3	TGTGCCAGCAGCTTAGGGGGGTCAAATGAAGCTTTCTTT	CASSLGGSNEAFF
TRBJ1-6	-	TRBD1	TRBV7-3	TGTGCCAGCAGCTTAAAGGGGGCCTGGAATTCACCCCTCCACTTT	CASSLKGAWNSPLHF
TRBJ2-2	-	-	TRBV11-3	TGTGCCAGCAGCTTAGGCCCCGGGGGCTCCGGGGAGCTGTTTTTT	CASSLGPGGSGELFF
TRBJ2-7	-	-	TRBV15	TGTGCCACCAGCAGAGGGGTCGGGGAGTACTCCTACGAGCAGTACTTC	CATSRGVGEYSYEQYF
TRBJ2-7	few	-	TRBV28	TGTGCCAGCAGTCGGTTGTCCTACGAGCAGTACTTC	CASSRLSYEQYF
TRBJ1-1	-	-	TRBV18	TGTGCCAGCTTCGGGTCTGGGGCGATGAACACTGAAGCTTTCTTT	CASFGSGAMNTEAFF
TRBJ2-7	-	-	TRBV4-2	TGTGCCAGCAGCCAAGATGGTTGGGGGGCGGCTGAGCAGTACTTC	CASSQDGWGAAEQYF
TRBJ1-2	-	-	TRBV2	TGTGCCAGCAGTAAGGGTAACTATGGCTACACCTTC	CASSKGNYGYTF
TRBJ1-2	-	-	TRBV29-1	TGCAGCGTTGAAGACAGCCTCGCAGGGACCGATGGCTACACCTTC	CSVEDSLAGTDGYTF
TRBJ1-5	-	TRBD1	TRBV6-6	TGTGCCAGCAGCGACAGGGACAGGGAGCCCCAGCATTTT	CASSDRDREPQHF
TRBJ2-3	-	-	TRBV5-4	TGTGCCAGCAGCAGTCTTGGGACTAGCACAGATACGCAGTATTTT	CASSSLGTSTDTQYF
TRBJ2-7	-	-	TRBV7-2	TGTGCCAGCAGCTCTCTCTACGAGCAGTACTTC	CASSSLYEQYF
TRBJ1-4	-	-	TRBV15	TGTGCCACCAGCAGACGCGGGGCTTCAACTAATGAAAAACTGTTTTTT	CATSRRGASTNEKLFF
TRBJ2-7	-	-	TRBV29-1	TGCAGCGTGCGGCACTTAGTGTCCTACGAGCAGTACTTC	CSVRHLVSYEQYF
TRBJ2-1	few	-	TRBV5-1	TGCGCCAGCAGCTTGGGGGCGGGCAACAATGAGCAGTTCTTC	CASSLGAGNNEQFF
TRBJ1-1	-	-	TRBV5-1	TGCGCCAGCAGCTTGGGCGGGGCGACAGTAGCTGAAGCTTTCTTT	CASSLGGATVAEAFF
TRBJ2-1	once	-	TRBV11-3	TGTGCCAGCAGCCTAGAGGGTAGTTTCAATGAGCAGTTCTTC	CASSLEGSFNEQFF
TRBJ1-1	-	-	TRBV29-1	TGCAGCGTGGGACGCGGCATGAACACTGAAGCTTTCTTT	CSVGRGMNTEAFF
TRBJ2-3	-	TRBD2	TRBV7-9	TGTGCCAGCAGCTCCCGTAGCGGGAGCACAGATACGCAGTATTTT	CASSSRSGSTDTQYF
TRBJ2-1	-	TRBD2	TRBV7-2	TGTGCCAGCAGCTTAGGGACTAGCGGGAGGTACAATGAGCAGTTCTTC	CASSLGTSGRYNEQFF
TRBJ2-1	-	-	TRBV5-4	TGTGCCAGCAGCTTCCTGACTAGTGGCTCCTACAATGAGCAGTTCTTC	CASSFLTSGSYNEQFF
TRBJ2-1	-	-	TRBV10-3	TGTGCCATCAGTGAGTTCCTGCCGGACTTAGACAATGAGCAGTTCTTC	CAISEFLPDLDNEQFF
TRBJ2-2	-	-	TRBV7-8	TGTGCCAGCAGCAAATCCGGGGAGCTGTTTTTT	CASSKSGELFF